Below are 32 T cell receptor beta chains sequenced from a single sample in a study of shared clonotypes between healthy human individuals. Repertoires were generated with immunoSEQ multiplex PCR, while TCRdb's copy carries only in-frame clones and drops some. This sample has 2,100,000 or so clones; approximately 95% occur once, and the top ten carry roughly 0.13%. Sequencing was done on a sample of naive CD4+ T cells sorted from blood. Subset denoted: CD45RA+ positively selected. The receptors originated from a man aged 18 to 30 in good health.

V is TRBV5-1 and J is TRBJ2-5, with D uncertain. The V and J ends lost 2 bases and 2 bases respectively, with 7 bases between them. The CDR3 totals 13 residues. Germline V gene sequence: CDR1 SGHRS, CDR2 YFSETQ. CDR3 coding DNA: TGCGCCAGCAGCTTCAGTGATCAAGAGACCCAGTACTTC. Amino acids: CASSFSDQETQYF. The full variable domain, in which reference TRBV5-1 and TRBJ2-5 provide the parts outside the CDR3, is KAGVTQTPRYLIKTRGQQVTLSCSPISGHRSVSWYQQTPGQGLQFLFEYFSETQRNKGNFPGRFSGRQFSNSRSEMNVSTLELGDSALYLCASSFSDQETQYFGPGTRLLVL.

The genes are TRBV11-2 and TRBJ2-7, with 8 positions matching TRBD1. Germline CDR1 and CDR2: SGHAT and FQNNGV. The CDR3 length is 16 residues. J lost 3 bases, V lost 5 bases, and 12 bases had no gene match. This CDR3 reads CASSTLRDRNLYEQYF. CDR3 bases: TGTGCCAGCAGCACGCTCCGGGACAGGAACCTCTACGAGCAGTACTTC.

The gene calls are TRBV4-1 and TRBJ1-4; the D is unclear. V lost 5 bases and J lost 6, with 16 bases in between. CDR1 is MGHRA and CDR2 is YSYEKL in the germline V gene. This CDR3 spans 15 amino acids. CDR3 bases: TGCGCCAGCAGCGAGGAGTCTAAGTGGTATGAAAAACTGTTTTTT. Translation: CASSEESKWYEKLFF.

V and J are TRBV18 and TRBJ2-1; 7 nucleotides agree with TRBD2. This CDR3 spans 13 amino acids. Germline CDR1 KGHSH, CDR2 LQKENI. Trimming at V came to 6 bases and at J to 9 bases, leaving 8 bases not matched to a gene. CDR3 loop: CASSNQRGGEQFF. CDR3 in DNA: TGTGCCAGCTCCAATCAGCGGGGAGGTGAGCAGTTCTTC. Full variable domain (remainder filled in from reference TRBV18 and TRBJ2-1): NAGVMQNPRHLVRRRGQEARLRCSPMKGHSHVYWYRQLPEEGLKFMVYLQKENIIDESGMPKERFSAEFPKEGPSILRIQQVVRGDSAAYFCASSNQRGGEQFFGPGTRLTVL.

The chain employs TRBV7-2 and TRBJ2-7; either TRBD1 or TRBD2 may fit D (5 bases each). Germline V CDR1 and CDR2: SGHTA, FQGNSA. The CDR3 has 12 residues. Here the CDR3 reads CAWGSYSYEQYF. The CDR3 bases are TGTGCTTGGGGGAGTTACTCCTACGAGCAGTACTTC.

CDR3: CASSTAGASLIQYF. The CDR3 nucleotides are TGTGCCAGCAGCACCGCCGGGGCCAGCCTCATTCAGTACTTC. This chain connects TRBV7-2 to TRBJ2-4; D is tentatively TRBD1 or TRBD2 (5 bases each). The germline V and J ends were trimmed by 5 bases and 9 bases, with 17 bases remaining between them. The length of the CDR3 is 14 residues. Germline assignment: CDR1 SGHTA and CDR2 FQGNSA. Drawing the rest from reference TRBV7-2 and TRBJ2-4, the complete variable domain is GAGVSQSPSNKVTEKGKDVELRCDPISGHTALYWYRQSLGQGLEFLIYFQGNSAPDKSGLPSDRFSAERTGGSVSTLTIQRTQQEDSAVYLCASSTAGASLIQYFGAGTRLSVL.

The rearrangement joins TRBV10-1 to TRBJ2-7; TRBD2 might be the D (5 bases). This CDR3 contains 14 residues. The germline gives CDR1 WNHNN, CDR2 SYGVQD (reference sequence). The V and J ends lost 3 bases and 4 bases respectively, with 13 bases between them. CDR3 residues: CASSEEGTAYEQYF. As DNA, the CDR3 is TGCGCCAGCAGTGAAGAGGGAACCGCTTACGAGCAGTACTTC.

With respect to this clone: The sample contains more than one DNA sequence encoding this CDR3. This chain links TRBV5-1 with TRBJ2-7; D possibly corresponds to TRBD2 (5 bases). Trimming stripped 0 bases from V and 4 bases from J, with 11 bases between. Germline loops: CDR1 SGHRS, CDR2 YFSETQ. The CDR3 loop spans 14 amino acids. The CDR3 reads CASSLGRGPYEQYF. CDR3 in DNA: TGCGCCAGCAGCTTGGGACGCGGGCCTTACGAGCAGTACTTC.

The genes are TRBV6-6 and TRBJ1-4, with 9 bases lining up with TRBD1. J was trimmed by 7 bases and V by 6 bases; bases with no gene match: 9. This CDR3 region has 15 residues. Germline V gene lookup returns CDR1 MNHNY and CDR2 SVGAGI (reference sequence). The CDR3 DNA reads as TGTGCCAGCAGGACACAGGGGGCAGGGAGTGAAAAACTGTTTTTT. Amino acids: CASRTQGAGSEKLFF.

The chain carries TRBV19 and TRBJ2-5; the match to TRBD1 covers 9 bases. Germline V gene lookup returns CDR1 LNHDA and CDR2 SQIVND (reference sequence). The CDR3 is made up of 16 amino acids. With 3 bases clipped from V and 2 bases from J, the junction kept 7 bases outside the gene matches. The CDR3 loop is CASSIVPGQGQETQYF. The CDR3, as DNA: TGTGCCAGTAGTATCGTCCCGGGACAGGGACAAGAGACCCAGTACTTC.

The chain is built from TRBV30 and TRBJ1-5; 10 bases are a match to TRBD1. After removal of 5 bases from V and 4 bases from J, the junction contained 2 bases not matched to a gene. Germline V gene data show CDR1 as GTSNPN and CDR2 as SVGIG (reference sequence). The CDR3 totals 13 residues. DNA of the CDR3: TGTGCCTGGGGACAGGGGGAGAATCAGCCCCAGCATTTT. Translating gives CAWGQGENQPQHF.

The V call is TRBV29-1, the J call TRBJ1-2, with TRBD1 identical over 7 bases. Losses at the gene ends were 3 bases for V and 6 bases for J; bases not matched to a gene: 10. Germline loops: CDR1 SQVTM, CDR2 ANQGSEA. The CDR3 is 14 residues long. CDR3 sequence: CSVDVGGLADGYTF. The CDR3 DNA reads TGCAGCGTTGACGTAGGGGGCTTGGCGGATGGCTACACCTTC.

As for this clone: Other DNA sequences from this sample encode an identical CDR3 as well. The V gene is TRBV5-1, the J gene TRBJ1-2; D unclear. Trimming shortened V by 0 bases and J by 7 bases, and 7 bases separated the two germline ends. Germline CDR1 SGHRS, CDR2 YFSETQ. This CDR3 has 12 residues. CDR3 DNA sequence: TGCGCCAGCAGCTTGGAGGGTTCTGGCTACACCTTC. Its protein is CASSLEGSGYTF.

This clone was recorded once. This sample includes further DNA sequences coding for the same CDR3. The chain uses TRBV2 and TRBJ2-7; 8 nucleotides match TRBD1. This CDR3 has 14 amino acids. The trim removed 5 bases at V and 0 bases at J, leaving 3 bases unmatched. The V gene's germline CDR1 is SNHLY and CDR2 FYNNEI. The DNA of the CDR3 is TGTGCCAGCAGTAGGACAGGGCCCTCCTACGAGCAGTACTTC. This gives the protein CASSRTGPSYEQYF.

This chain links TRBV4-1 with TRBJ2-3, with 11 bases lining up with TRBD2. The CDR3 length is 16 residues. V was clipped by 2 bases and J by 6 bases; unmatched bases: 7. Germline values: CDR1 MGHRA, CDR2 YSYEKL. The CDR3 sequence: CASSQLAGGVGDTQYF. The CDR3 DNA reads as TGCGCCAGCAGCCAATTAGCGGGAGGGGTTGGGGATACGCAGTATTTT.

The chain joins TRBV15 to TRBJ2-2; D not resolved. This CDR3 contains 16 residues. The germline CDR1 and CDR2 sequences are LNHNV and YYDKDF (reference sequence). V shed 4 bases and J shed 0 bases, with 12 bases lying between them. CDR3 sequence: CATSTVAGSNTGELFF. The CDR3 DNA reads as TGTGCCACCAGCACAGTAGCTGGATCGAACACCGGGGAGCTGTTTTTT.

V gene TRBV6-5 combines with J gene TRBJ1-4, with TRBD1 matching over 11 bases. This CDR3 contains 15 residues. The J segment lost 6 bases and the V segment lost 5 bases, leaving 5 bases of the junction unmatched. CDR1 is MNHEY and CDR2 is SVGAGI in the germline V gene. CDR3 sequence reads: CASSPRTGGYEKLFF. In nucleotides, the CDR3 is TGTGCCAGCAGTCCACGGACAGGGGGCTATGAAAAACTGTTTTTT.

This clone was seen a single time. V and J are TRBV18 and TRBJ1-4; D gene uncertain. The germline CDR1 and CDR2 sequences are KGHSH and LQKENI. Trimming took 2 bases from V and 7 from J, leaving 14 bases between them. The CDR3 has 15 residues. The CDR3 nucleotides read TGTGCCAGCTCACCAGGCAGTACGGAGGGTGAAAAACTGTTTTTT. Its translation: CASSPGSTEGEKLFF.

The chain couples TRBV4-1 to TRBJ2-1; 9 nucleotides align to TRBD2. Unmatched junction bases numbered 15, after V lost 0 bases and J lost 12 bases. Germline CDR1 and CDR2: MGHRA and YSYEKL. The CDR3 runs to 17 residues. As DNA, the CDR3 is TGCGCCAGCAGCCAAGATATAAAGGCTAGCGGGGCGACAGGGCAGTTCTTC. Its translation is CASSQDIKASGATGQFF.

This chain links TRBV28 with TRBJ1-6; 8 positions match TRBD1. The CDR3 covers 15 residues. Germline loops: CDR1 MDHEN, CDR2 SYDVKM. V shed 9 bases and J 9 bases; nucleotides not matched to a gene: 13. The CDR3: CASATRQGNPSPLHF. The CDR3 DNA reads TGTGCCAGTGCCACTCGACAGGGGAACCCTTCACCCCTCCACTTT.

The chain employs TRBV5-1 and TRBJ2-7; the D is unclear. Germline V lookup: CDR1 SGHRS, CDR2 YFSETQ. The V end was cut by 1 base, the J end by 0 bases, with 11 bases between. The CDR3 extends over 15 amino acids. The CDR3 loop is CASSLSTGNSYEQYF. CDR3 sequence (DNA): TGCGCCAGCAGCTTGTCAACGGGTAACTCCTACGAGCAGTACTTC.

This chain connects TRBV21-1 to TRBJ2-5; the DNA was not compared with TRBD1, the D call given in the table. TRBV21-1 is shown as a pseudogene. The CDR3 has 17 amino acids. CDR3 nucleotides: TGTGCCAACCCAAGCCGGCCATCCAGGGGGTTCCAAGAGACCCAGTACTTC. Translated, it gives CANPSRPSRGFQETQYF.

J is TRBJ1-1 and V is TRBV9, with D possibly being TRBD1 (5 bases). The ends were cut back, 0 bases at V and 3 bases at J, with 12 bases in the middle. CDR1 and CDR2 (germline): SGDLS, YYNGEE. This CDR3 is 15 amino acids long. The CDR3 loop is CASSVDPRDYTEAFF. Here the CDR3 DNA reads TGTGCCAGCAGCGTAGATCCCAGGGATTACACTGAAGCTTTCTTT.

This clone was seen once. This chain uses TRBV27 with TRBJ1-6; D call uncertain. Germline V CDR1 and CDR2: MNHEY, SMNVEV (reference sequence). The V end was cut by 3 bases, the J end by 3 bases, with 12 bases between. The CDR3 has 16 residues. CDR3 sequence (DNA): TGTGCCAGCAGTTTTGTAGGAGCCGGCTATAATTCACCCCTCCACTTT. Residues: CASSFVGAGYNSPLHF.

This chain uses TRBV10-3 with TRBJ2-5; the D gene is possibly TRBD2 (6 bases). This CDR3 is built from 16 residues. The V and J ends lost 2 bases and 4 bases respectively, with 17 bases between them. Per germline, CDR1 ENHRY and CDR2 SYGVKD. CDR3 nucleotide sequence: TGTGCCATCAGTGAGGGTAGGGGACTGTTGAGAGAGACCCAGTACTTC. This encodes CAISEGRGLLRETQYF.

In this sample, this clone turned up a few times. The chain is built from TRBV6-5 and TRBJ1-6; possible D gene TRBD1, 5 bases. The CDR3 length is 13 residues. The ends were cut back, 7 bases at V and 5 bases at J, with 9 bases in the middle. Germline loops: CDR1 MNHEY, CDR2 SVGAGI. In DNA, the CDR3 is TGTGCCAGCAAGGGCAGGGATAATTCACCCCTCCACTTT. Translation gives CASKGRDNSPLHF.

This chain joins TRBV5-1 and TRBJ1-3; perhaps TRBD1 as D (5 bases). The V gene's germline CDR1 is SGHRS and CDR2 YFSETQ. This CDR3 region has 18 residues. Trimming took off 3 bases at V and 0 bases at J, with 19 bases between the two ends. The CDR3 region has the DNA TGCGCCAGCAGCTCAGGCGGGGCAGGGTACAACTCTGGAAACACCATATATTTT. It yields the protein CASSSGGAGYNSGNTIYF.

The V gene is TRBV28, the J gene TRBJ1-4, with D uncertain. The germline CDR1 and CDR2 sequences are MDHEN and SYDVKM. V gave up 1 base and J gave up 7 bases, with 13 bases separating them. This CDR3 spans 15 amino acids. Here the CDR3 reads CASSLSPRNGEKLFF. The CDR3 nucleotides read TGTGCCAGCAGTTTATCCCCCAGAAATGGTGAAAAACTGTTTTTT. The full variable domain, with the rest looked up from reference TRBV28 and TRBJ1-4, is DVKVTQSSRYLVKRTGEKVFLECVQDMDHENMFWYRQDPGLGLRLIYFSYDVKMKEKGDIPEGYSVSREKKERFSLILESASTNQTSMYLCASSLSPRNGEKLFFGSGTQLSVL.

In DNA, the CDR3 is TGTGCCAGCTCACCACGGTCTACAGGGGGCTCGTACGAGCAGTACTTC. Protein product: CASSPRSTGGSYEQYF. This chain uses TRBV18 with TRBJ2-7; 9 nucleotides match TRBD1. CDR1 is KGHSH, CDR2 LQKENI, per germline. The CDR3 is 16 residues long. Unmatched junction bases numbered 8, after V lost 1 base and J lost 4 bases.

As for this clone: One end of the junction fails to match germline, which may point to a read error. The rearrangement joins TRBV7-6 to TRBJ2-5; the match to TRBD2 covers 10 bases. Germline CDR1 SGHVS, CDR2 FNYEAQ. The CDR3 runs to 15 residues. CDR3 in amino acids: CASSLAGGRWETQYF. In DNA, the CDR3 is TGTGCCAGCAGTTTAGCGGGGGGCAGGTGGGAGACCCAGTACTTC.

This clone was picked up one time. The CDR3 nucleotides read TGTGCCAGCAGTTCCCCCCCGTCCGGGGATACGCAGTATTTT. Translation gives CASSSPPSGDTQYF. V gene TRBV27 combines with J gene TRBJ2-3; no reliable D call. Trimming pared 4 bases from V and 6 bases from J, leaving 14 bases between. This CDR3 is 14 amino acids long. Germline V gene data show CDR1 as MNHEY and CDR2 as SMNVEV (reference sequence).

The chain links TRBV9 to TRBJ2-1; tentatively, D is TRBD2 (6 bases). Germline V CDR1 and CDR2: SGDLS, YYNGEE. The V end was cut by 4 bases, the J end by 0 bases, with 17 bases between. The CDR3 consists of 17 residues. The CDR3 protein is CASSPPGRAGSYNEQFF. Written as DNA, the CDR3 is TGTGCCAGCAGCCCCCCGGGTCGAGCGGGCTCCTACAATGAGCAGTTCTTC. Full variable domain (rest looked up from reference TRBV9 and TRBJ2-1): DSGVTQTPKHLITATGQRVTLRCSPRSGDLSVYWYQQSLDQGLQFLIQYYNGEERAKGNILERFSAQQFPDLHSELNLSSLELGDSALYFCASSPPGRAGSYNEQFFGPGTRLTVL.